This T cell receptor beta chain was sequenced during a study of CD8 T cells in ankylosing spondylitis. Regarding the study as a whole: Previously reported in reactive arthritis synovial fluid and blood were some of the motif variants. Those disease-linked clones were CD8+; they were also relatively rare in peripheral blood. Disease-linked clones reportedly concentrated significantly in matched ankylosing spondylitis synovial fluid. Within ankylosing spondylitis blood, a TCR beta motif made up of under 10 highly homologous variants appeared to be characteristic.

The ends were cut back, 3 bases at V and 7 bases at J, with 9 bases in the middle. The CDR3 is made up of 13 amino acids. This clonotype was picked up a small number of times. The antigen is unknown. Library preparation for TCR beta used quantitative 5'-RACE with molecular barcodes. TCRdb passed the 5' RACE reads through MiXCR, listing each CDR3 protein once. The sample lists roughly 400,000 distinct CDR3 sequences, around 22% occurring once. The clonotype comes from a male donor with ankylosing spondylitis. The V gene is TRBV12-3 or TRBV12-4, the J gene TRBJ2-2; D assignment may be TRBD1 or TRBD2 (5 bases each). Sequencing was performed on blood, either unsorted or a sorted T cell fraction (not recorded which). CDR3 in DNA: TGTGCCAGCAGTTTTGGGGGTCACGGGGAGCTGTTTTTT. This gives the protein CASSFGGHGELFF.